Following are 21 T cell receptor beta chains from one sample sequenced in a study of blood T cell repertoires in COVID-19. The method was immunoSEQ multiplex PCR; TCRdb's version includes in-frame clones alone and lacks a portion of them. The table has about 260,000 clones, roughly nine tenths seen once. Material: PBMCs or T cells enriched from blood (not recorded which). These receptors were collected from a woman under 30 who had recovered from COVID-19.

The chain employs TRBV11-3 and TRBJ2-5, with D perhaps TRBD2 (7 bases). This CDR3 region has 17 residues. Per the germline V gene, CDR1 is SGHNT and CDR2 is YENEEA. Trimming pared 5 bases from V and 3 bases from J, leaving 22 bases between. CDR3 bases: TGTGCCAGCAGCAAACACCCGCGGGGGCGACGAAAAGAGACCCAGTACTTC. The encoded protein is CASSKHPRGRRKETQYF. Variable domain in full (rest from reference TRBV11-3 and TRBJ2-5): EAGVVQSPRYKIIEKKQPVAFWCNPISGHNTLYWYLQNLGQGPELLIRYENEEAVDDSQLPKDRFSAERLKGVDSTLKIQPAELGDSAVYLCASSKHPRGRRKETQYFGPGTRLLVL.

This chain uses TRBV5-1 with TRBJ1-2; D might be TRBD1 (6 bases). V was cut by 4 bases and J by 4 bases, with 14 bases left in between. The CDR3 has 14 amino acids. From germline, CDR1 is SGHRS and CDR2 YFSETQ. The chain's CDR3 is CASSVNQGLYGYTF. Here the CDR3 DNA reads TGCGCCAGCAGCGTGAATCAGGGGCTCTATGGCTACACCTTC.

CDR3 loop: CASSWDRAHEQYF. The CDR3 DNA sequence: TGTGCCAGCAGCTGGGACAGGGCCCACGAGCAGTACTTC. The chain couples TRBV5-6 to TRBJ2-7, with TRBD1 identical over 9 bases. Germline loops: CDR1 SGHDT, CDR2 YYEEEE. The CDR3 is 13 residues long. Losses at the gene ends were 3 bases for V and 5 bases for J; bases not matched to a gene: 3.

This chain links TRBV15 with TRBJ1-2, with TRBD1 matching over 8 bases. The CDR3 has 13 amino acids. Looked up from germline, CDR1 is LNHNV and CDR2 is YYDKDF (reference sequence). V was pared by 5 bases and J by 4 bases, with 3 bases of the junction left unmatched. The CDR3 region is CATSGGQGYGYTF. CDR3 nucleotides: TGTGCCACCAGCGGAGGACAGGGCTATGGCTACACCTTC.

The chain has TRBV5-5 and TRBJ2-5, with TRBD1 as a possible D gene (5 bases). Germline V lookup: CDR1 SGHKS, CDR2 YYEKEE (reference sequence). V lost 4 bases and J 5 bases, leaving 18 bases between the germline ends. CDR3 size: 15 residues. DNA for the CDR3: TGTGCCAGCAGCCCGTGGACACTCCAGGGTGAGACCCAGTACTTC. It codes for CASSPWTLQGETQYF.

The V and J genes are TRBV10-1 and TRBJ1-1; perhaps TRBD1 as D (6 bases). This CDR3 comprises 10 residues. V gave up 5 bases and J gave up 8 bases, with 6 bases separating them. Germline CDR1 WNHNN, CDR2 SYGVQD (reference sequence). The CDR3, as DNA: TGCGCCAGCAGTCAGGGGGAAGCTTTCTTT. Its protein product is CASSQGEAFF.

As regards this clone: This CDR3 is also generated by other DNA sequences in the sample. CDR3 DNA sequence: TGTGCCAGCTCACCAGACACAAACTATGGCTACACCTTC. Its translation is CASSPDTNYGYTF. V usage is TRBV18 and J usage is TRBJ1-2, with D unclear. There are 13 residues in the CDR3. V shed 2 bases and J shed 2 bases, with 6 bases lying between them. Germline values: CDR1 KGHSH, CDR2 LQKENI.

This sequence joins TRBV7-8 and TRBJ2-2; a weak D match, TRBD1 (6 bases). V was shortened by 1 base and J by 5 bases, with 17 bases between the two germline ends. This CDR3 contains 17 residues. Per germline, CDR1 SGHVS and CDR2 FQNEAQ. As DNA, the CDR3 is TGTGCCAGCAGCTTAGTAAAGGCTACAGGGTGGACCGGGGAGCTGTTTTTT. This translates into CASSLVKATGWTGELFF.

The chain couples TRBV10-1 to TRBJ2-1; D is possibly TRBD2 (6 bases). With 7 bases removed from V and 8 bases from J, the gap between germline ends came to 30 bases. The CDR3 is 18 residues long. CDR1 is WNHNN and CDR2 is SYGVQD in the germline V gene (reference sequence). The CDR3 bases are TGCGCCAGCAAGTTTTCCCCCTGCAGGGAGGAAGGTACCGATGAGCAGTTCTTC. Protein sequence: CASKFSPCREEGTDEQFF.

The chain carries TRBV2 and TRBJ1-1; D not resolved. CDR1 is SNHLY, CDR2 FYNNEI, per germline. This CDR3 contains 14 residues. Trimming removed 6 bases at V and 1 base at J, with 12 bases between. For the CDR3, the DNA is TGTGCCAGCAGCCGCGGAGGCCCGAACACTGAAGCTTTCTTT. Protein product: CASSRGGPNTEAFF. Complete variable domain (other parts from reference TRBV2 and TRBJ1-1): EPEVTQTPSHQVTQMGQEVILRCVPISNHLYFYWYRQILGQKVEFLVSFYNNEISEKSEIFDDQFSVERPDGSNFTLKIRSTKLEDSAMYFCASSRGGPNTEAFFGQGTRLTVV.

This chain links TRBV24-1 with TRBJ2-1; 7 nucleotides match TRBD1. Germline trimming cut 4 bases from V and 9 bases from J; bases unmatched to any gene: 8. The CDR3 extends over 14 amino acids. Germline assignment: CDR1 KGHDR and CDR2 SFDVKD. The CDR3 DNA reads TGTGCCACCAGTGACCCAAGACAGGGTCTTGAGCAGTTCTTC. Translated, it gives CATSDPRQGLEQFF.

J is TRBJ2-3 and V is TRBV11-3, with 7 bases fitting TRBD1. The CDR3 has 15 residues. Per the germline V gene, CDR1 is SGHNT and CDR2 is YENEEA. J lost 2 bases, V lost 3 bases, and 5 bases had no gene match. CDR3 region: CASSLRTGVTDTQYF. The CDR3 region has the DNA TGTGCCAGCAGCTTGCGAACAGGGGTCACAGATACGCAGTATTTT.

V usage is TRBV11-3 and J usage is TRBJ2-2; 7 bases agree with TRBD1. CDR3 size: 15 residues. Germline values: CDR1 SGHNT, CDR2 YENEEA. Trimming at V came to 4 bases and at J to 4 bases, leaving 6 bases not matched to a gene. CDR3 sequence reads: CASSSQGSVTGELFF. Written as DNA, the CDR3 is TGTGCCAGCAGCTCACAGGGGTCGGTCACCGGGGAGCTGTTTTTT. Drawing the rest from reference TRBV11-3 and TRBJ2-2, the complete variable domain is EAGVVQSPRYKIIEKKQPVAFWCNPISGHNTLYWYLQNLGQGPELLIRYENEEAVDDSQLPKDRFSAERLKGVDSTLKIQPAELGDSAVYLCASSSQGSVTGELFFGEGSRLTVL.

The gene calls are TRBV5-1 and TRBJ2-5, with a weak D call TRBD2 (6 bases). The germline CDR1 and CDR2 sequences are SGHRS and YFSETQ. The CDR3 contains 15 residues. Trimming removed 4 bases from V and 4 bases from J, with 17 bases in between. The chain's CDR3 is CASSQLTSTGETQYF. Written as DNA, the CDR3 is TGCGCCAGCAGCCAGCTTACTAGCACTGGAGAGACCCAGTACTTC.

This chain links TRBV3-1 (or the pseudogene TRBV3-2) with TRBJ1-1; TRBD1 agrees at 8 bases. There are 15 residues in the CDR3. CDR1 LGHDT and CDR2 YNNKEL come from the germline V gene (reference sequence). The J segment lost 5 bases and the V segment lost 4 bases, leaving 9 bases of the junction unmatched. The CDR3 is CASSRLSGGKTEAFF. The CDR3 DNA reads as TGTGCCAGCAGCCGACTCTCAGGGGGCAAGACTGAAGCTTTCTTT.

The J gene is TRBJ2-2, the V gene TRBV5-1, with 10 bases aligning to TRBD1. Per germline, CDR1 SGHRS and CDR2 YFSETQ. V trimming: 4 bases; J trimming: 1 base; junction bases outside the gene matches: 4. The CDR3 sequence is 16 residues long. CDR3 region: CASSPWTGGNTGELFF. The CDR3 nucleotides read TGCGCCAGCAGCCCGTGGACAGGGGGGAACACCGGGGAGCTGTTTTTT. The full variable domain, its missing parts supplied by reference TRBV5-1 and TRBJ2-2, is KAGVTQTPRYLIKTRGQQVTLSCSPISGHRSVSWYQQTPGQGLQFLFEYFSETQRNKGNFPGRFSGRQFSNSRSEMNVSTLELGDSALYLCASSPWTGGNTGELFFGEGSRLTVL.

The CDR3 loop is CASRDTGKGQPQHF. The DNA of the CDR3 is TGTGCCAGCAGGGATACAGGGAAAGGGCAGCCCCAGCATTTT. J is TRBJ1-5 and V is TRBV2, with D possibly being TRBD1 (6 bases). The V and J ends lost 6 bases and 7 bases respectively, with 16 bases between them. Germline values: CDR1 SNHLY, CDR2 FYNNEI. The CDR3 spans 14 residues.

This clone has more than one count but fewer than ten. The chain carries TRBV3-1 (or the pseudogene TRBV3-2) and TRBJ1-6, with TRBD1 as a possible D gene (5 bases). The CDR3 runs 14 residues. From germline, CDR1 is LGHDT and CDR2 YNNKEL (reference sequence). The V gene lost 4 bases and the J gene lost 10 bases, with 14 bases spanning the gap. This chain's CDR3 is CASSLSRQKSPLHF. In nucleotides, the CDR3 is TGTGCCAGCAGCCTCTCCAGACAGAAGTCACCCCTCCACTTT.

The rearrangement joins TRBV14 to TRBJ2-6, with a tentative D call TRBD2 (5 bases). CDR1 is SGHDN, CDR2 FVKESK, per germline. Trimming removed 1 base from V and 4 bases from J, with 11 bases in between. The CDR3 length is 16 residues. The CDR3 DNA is TGTGCCAGCAGCCAAGGAGGGCTTATGGGGGCCAACGTCCTGACTTTC. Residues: CASSQGGLMGANVLTF. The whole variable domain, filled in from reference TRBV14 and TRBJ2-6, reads EAGVTQFPSHSVIEKGQTVTLRCDPISGHDNLYWYRRVMGKEIKFLLHFVKESKQDESGMPNNRFLAERTGGTYSTLKVQPAELEDSGVYFCASSQGGLMGANVLTFGAGSRLTVL.

Here the CDR3 DNA reads TGTGCCAGCAGCATGACAGGGGGCAATGGCTACACCTTC. Translated, it gives CASSMTGGNGYTF. V is TRBV6-5 and J is TRBJ1-2, with TRBD1 identical over 10 bases. The V gene's germline CDR1 is MNHEY and CDR2 SVGAGI. The CDR3 totals 13 residues. Trimming removed 6 bases from V and 6 bases from J; junction bases left unmatched: 4.

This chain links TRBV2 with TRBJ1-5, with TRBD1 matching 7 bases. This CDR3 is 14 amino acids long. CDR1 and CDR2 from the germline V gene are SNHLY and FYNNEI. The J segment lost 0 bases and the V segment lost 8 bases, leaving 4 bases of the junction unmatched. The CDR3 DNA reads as TGTGCCAGCGGGACAGCAGATAGCAATCAGCCCCAGCATTTT. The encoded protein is CASGTADSNQPQHF.